The 27 T cell receptor beta chains below come from one sample, sequenced in a study of T cells in Graves' hyperthyroidism and ophthalmopathy. RNA transcripts gave rise to amplified TCR beta CDR3 regions. A first-round RT-PCR of the TCR CDR3 used the HTBI primer set. TCRdb used MiXCR to reprocess the multiplex PCR reads, holding one entry per CDR3 protein. The sample consists of hundreds of thousands of distinct CDR3 sequences, just under 20% of them appearing once. The sequenced material came from blood. Receptor source: a man aged 40-49 years with Graves' ophthalmopathy.

This clonotype was recorded a few times. The V gene is TRBV3-1, the J gene TRBJ2-7, with 7 bases fitting TRBD1. Trimming cost V 0 bases and J 3 bases; bases outside gene matches: 8. CDR1 and CDR2 from the germline V gene are LGHDT and YNNKEL (reference sequence). The CDR3 runs 16 residues. In DNA form, the CDR3 reads TGTGCCAGCAGCCAAGAAGTGACAGGGCCCTTCTACGAGCAGTACTTC. Residues: CASSQEVTGPFYEQYF.

Comments on this clonotype: Germline is not matched at one junction end, which may reflect a read error. This chain uses TRBV6-1 with TRBJ2-1; D is undetermined. The CDR3 is 11 amino acids. Germline values: CDR1 MNHNS, CDR2 SASEGT. CDR3 sequence: CGSTLLDEQFF. DNA of the CDR3: TGTGGCAGCACCCTTCTCGATGAGCAGTTCTTC.

This clonotype was found many times. The chain has TRBV6-1 and TRBJ1-1, with a possible D match to TRBD1 (6 bases). Trimming left V 3 bases short and J 1 base short, with 9 bases between. The CDR3 extends over 14 amino acids. Germline loops: CDR1 MNHNS, CDR2 SASEGT. The CDR3 loop is CASSEGARNTEAFF. The CDR3 DNA reads as TGTGCCAGCAGTGAGGGGGCGCGGAACACTGAAGCTTTCTTT.

This clonotype was counted at least ten times. The genes are TRBV10-3 and TRBJ2-7, with a weak D call TRBD2 (6 bases). The germline CDR1 and CDR2 sequences are ENHRY and SYGVKD. This CDR3 has 12 amino acids. Trimming cost V 3 bases and J 8 bases, with 11 bases left between them. CDR3 in amino acids: CAISDGGYKQYF. As DNA, the CDR3 is TGTGCCATCAGTGACGGAGGGTATAAGCAGTACTTC.

This clonotype was picked up many times. J is TRBJ1-1 and V is TRBV3-1; D call uncertain. V gave up 0 bases and J gave up 5 bases, with 7 bases separating them. The germline V gene encodes CDR1 LGHDT and CDR2 YNNKEL (reference sequence). This CDR3 is built from 13 residues. CDR3 in amino acids: CASSQDRRTEAFF. For the CDR3, the DNA is TGTGCCAGCAGCCAAGATCGGAGGACTGAAGCTTTCTTT. The variable domain in full, with the rest retrieved from reference TRBV3-1 and TRBJ1-1, is DTAVSQTPKYLVTQMGNDKSIKCEQNLGHDTMYWYKQDSKKFLKIMFSYNNKELIINETVPNRFSPKSPDKAHLNLHINSLELGDSAVYFCASSQDRRTEAFFGQGTRLTVV.

This clonotype showed up just a few times. The V call is TRBV20-1, the J call TRBJ2-3; a possible D gene is TRBD2 (5 bases). The CDR3 runs 17 residues. Trimming shortened V by 6 bases and J by 1 base, and 23 bases separated the two germline ends. Germline CDR1 DFQATT, CDR2 SNEGSKA (reference sequence). CDR3 nucleotides: TGCAGTGCCCTAATACTAGGGCGGAGCGGTGGCACAGATACGCAGTATTTT. Translated: CSALILGRSGGTDTQYF.

This clonotype showed up just a few times. The gene calls are TRBV28 and TRBJ2-7, with unresolved D. Germline CDR1 is MDHEN and CDR2 is SYDVKM. CDR3 length equals 14 residues. V lost 2 bases and J lost 5, with 13 bases in between. In DNA, the CDR3 is TGTGCCAGCAGTTTAGACCCCAGGAGAGACGAGCAGTACTTC. Translating gives CASSLDPRRDEQYF.

This clonotype was seen repeatedly, ten times or more. V and J are TRBV28 and TRBJ2-5, with no clear D. Germline CDR1 is MDHEN and CDR2 is SYDVKM. The CDR3 consists of 15 residues. Trimming removed 4 bases at V and 4 bases at J, with 16 bases between. DNA of the CDR3: TGTGCCAGCAGTTCCACTATACTAACGGGAGAGACCCAGTACTTC. Translated, it gives CASSSTILTGETQYF.

V is TRBV4-1 and J is TRBJ1-1; TRBD1 is a possible D gene (5 bases). This CDR3 contains 15 residues. The V gene's germline CDR1 is MGHRA and CDR2 YSYEKL. With 0 bases removed from V and 5 bases from J, the gap between germline ends came to 13 bases. The CDR3 is CASSQDWQGGTEAFF. The DNA of the CDR3 is TGCGCCAGCAGCCAAGATTGGCAGGGCGGGACTGAAGCTTTCTTT.

The V call is TRBV5-5, the J call TRBJ2-3, with no clear D. Germline lookup yields CDR1 SGHKS and CDR2 YYEKEE (reference sequence). The CDR3 runs 15 residues. V lost 2 bases and J 4 bases, leaving 14 bases between the germline ends. CDR3 loop: CASSLVALAADTQYF. CDR3 in DNA: TGTGCCAGCAGCTTAGTGGCCCTCGCGGCAGATACGCAGTATTTT.

This clonotype was found a few times. The CDR3 DNA sequence: TGTGCCAGCAGCTTAAAAGCGGGGGGGCTGGAGACCCAGTACTTC. This codes for CASSLKAGGLETQYF. The chain joins TRBV13 to TRBJ2-5; 10 bases map to TRBD2. The CDR3 has 15 amino acids. V shed 2 bases and J 5 bases; nucleotides not matched to a gene: 5. Germline lookup yields CDR1 PRHDT and CDR2 FYEKMQ (reference sequence).

On this clonotype: Relative to the germline gene, one junction end is altered; a read error may explain this. This chain links TRBV2 with TRBJ2-1, with 11 bases fitting TRBD2. The CDR3 contains 17 residues. The germline V gene encodes CDR1 SNHLY and CDR2 FYNNEI. The CDR3 loop reads CASSGTSGGKSYDEQFF. The CDR3 DNA reads as TGTGCCAGCAGCGGGACTAGCGGAGGGAAATCCTACGATGAGCAGTTCTTC.

This clonotype was found many times. The V and J genes are TRBV15 and TRBJ2-1, with D unresolved. This CDR3 spans 12 amino acids. CDR1 is LNHNV and CDR2 is YYDKDF in the germline V gene (reference sequence). V was trimmed by 3 bases and J by 4 bases, leaving 4 bases between them. In nucleotides, the CDR3 is TGTGCCACCAGCAGTGGTTACAATGAGCAGTTCTTC. It encodes CATSSGYNEQFF. The full variable domain, rest sourced from reference TRBV15 and TRBJ2-1, is DAMVIQNPRYQVTQFGKPVTLSCSQTLNHNVMYWYQQKSSQAPKLLFHYYDKDFNNEADTPDNFQSRRPNTSFCFLDIRSPGLGDTAMYLCATSSGYNEQFFGPGTRLTVL.

This clonotype was recorded many times. V usage is TRBV7-2 and J usage is TRBJ2-2; 7 bases are a match to TRBD1. The CDR3 spans 14 residues. The J segment lost 6 bases and the V segment lost 1 base, leaving 2 bases of the junction unmatched. CDR1 and CDR2 (germline): SGHTA, FQGNSA. The CDR3 spells CASSLDQGAGELFF. The CDR3 DNA follows: TGTGCCAGCAGCTTAGACCAGGGGGCCGGGGAGCTGTTTTTT.

This clonotype was seen at least ten times. The rearrangement joins TRBV11-2 to TRBJ2-1; 9 bases line up with TRBD2. There are 15 residues in the CDR3. Trimming took 1 base from V and 9 from J; bases not matched to a gene: 7. Germline loops: CDR1 SGHAT, CDR2 FQNNGV. The CDR3 protein is CASSLGGGGAVEQFF. The CDR3, as DNA: TGTGCCAGCAGCTTAGGAGGCGGGGGGGCCGTTGAGCAGTTCTTC. Looking up the rest from reference TRBV11-2 and TRBJ2-1 gives the full variable domain: EAGVAQSPRYKIIEKRQSVAFWCNPISGHATLYWYQQILGQGPKLLIQFQNNGVVDDSQLPKDRFSAERLKGVDSTLKIQPAKLEDSAVYLCASSLGGGGAVEQFFGPGTRLTVL.

Ten or more counts support this clonotype. The chain joins TRBV18 to TRBJ1-1, with 10 positions matching TRBD1. This CDR3 region has 14 residues. After removal of 5 bases from V and 11 bases from J, the junction contained 11 bases not matched to a gene. Germline CDR1 KGHSH, CDR2 LQKENI. The CDR3 bases are TGTGCCAGCTCATCGCTTGGGACAGGGGTAGAGGCTTTCTTT. The encoded protein is CASSSLGTGVEAFF.

The CDR3: CASTPVWGTTGELFF. The CDR3 DNA is TGTGCCAGCACTCCAGTTTGGGGGACCACCGGGGAGCTGTTTTTT. The V call is TRBV2, the J call TRBJ2-2, with D possibly called TRBD1 or TRBD2 (5 bases each). The V end was cut by 7 bases, the J end by 4 bases, with 16 bases between. The germline V gene has CDR1 SNHLY and CDR2 FYNNEI. This CDR3 spans 15 amino acids.

J is TRBJ2-2 and V is TRBV19; 9 positions match TRBD2. The length of the CDR3 is 18 residues. V lost 3 bases, J lost 2 bases, and 10 bases stayed unmatched. The V gene's germline CDR1 is LNHDA and CDR2 SQIVND (reference sequence). The CDR3 bases are TGTGCCAGTAGTATGGGTGGAATAGCGGGGGTTAACACCGGGGAGCTGTTTTTT. This encodes CASSMGGIAGVNTGELFF.

In the case of this clonotype: Being one base from a much bigger clone, this may be a read error. V is TRBV7-2 and J is TRBJ2-3; D perhaps matches TRBD1 (6 bases). Germline V lookup: CDR1 SGHTA, CDR2 FQGNSA. This CDR3 is 14 amino acids long. CDR3 nucleotide sequence: TGTGCCAGCAGCCCTAGGTTGCGGACAGATACGCGGTATTTT. This codes for CASSPRLRTDTRYF.

The CDR3 nucleotides are TGTGCCAGCAGCCAAGATTGGGGAGGAAACACCATATATTTT. This sequence encodes CASSQDWGGNTIYF. The chain uses TRBV3-1 and TRBJ1-3; D gene unclear. The CDR3 is 14 amino acids. Germline CDR1 and CDR2: LGHDT and YNNKEL (reference sequence). Trimming removed 0 bases at V and 4 bases at J, with 7 bases between.

The chain is built from TRBV30 and TRBJ1-2; 7 bases agree with TRBD1. The CDR3 consists of 11 residues. The V segment lost 5 bases and the J segment 7 bases; nucleotides outside the gene matches: 4. In germline, CDR1 is GTSNPN, CDR2 SVGIG (reference sequence). The CDR3 nucleotides are TGTGCCTGGGGGACAGTTTCTGGCTACACCTTC. It specifies CAWGTVSGYTF.

This chain joins TRBV20-1 and TRBJ2-7; a possible D gene is TRBD1 (6 bases). CDR3 length: 16 amino acids. Germline V gene lookup returns CDR1 DFQATT and CDR2 SNEGSKA (reference sequence). V lost 0 bases, J lost 2 bases, and 17 bases lay in between. Here the CDR3 reads CSARDRTALDPYEQYF. The CDR3 nucleotides are TGCAGTGCTAGAGATCGGACAGCCCTAGACCCCTACGAGCAGTACTTC.

This clonotype was counted at least ten times. The V gene is TRBV28, the J gene TRBJ1-4, with D unclear. Germline V gene sequence: CDR1 MDHEN, CDR2 SYDVKM. The CDR3 extends over 15 amino acids. Trimming shortened V by 5 bases and J by 0 bases, and 10 bases separated the two germline ends. CDR3 nucleotide sequence: TGTGCCAGCAGTGGCAGGCCTGCAACTAATGAAAAACTGTTTTTT. Translation gives CASSGRPATNEKLFF.

This clonotype came up many times. This chain joins TRBV12-3 or TRBV12-4 and TRBJ2-2, with D tentatively TRBD2 (6 bases). The length of the CDR3 is 15 residues. The V end lost 0 bases, the J end lost 2 bases, and 7 bases lay between the germline ends. CDR3 protein: CASSLAGGNTGELFF. The CDR3 DNA is TGTGCCAGCAGTTTAGCGGGGGGTAACACCGGGGAGCTGTTTTTT.

The V gene is TRBV29-1, the J gene TRBJ1-1; 7 positions agree with TRBD1. The germline gives CDR1 SQVTM, CDR2 ANQGSEA. The CDR3 is made up of 13 amino acids. The V segment lost 7 bases and the J segment 0 bases; nucleotides outside the gene matches: 5. CDR3 nucleotide sequence: TGCAGCGGGGACAGACACATGAACACTGAAGCTTTCTTT. Its protein product is CSGDRHMNTEAFF.

The CDR3: CASRPSGMSTEAFF. The CDR3 region has the DNA TGCGCCAGCCGCCCCTCGGGAATGAGCACTGAAGCTTTCTTT. This chain links TRBV5-1 with TRBJ1-1; D is ambiguous. The CDR3 sequence is 14 residues long. The V and J ends lost 7 bases and 4 bases respectively, with 17 bases between them. The germline gives CDR1 SGHRS, CDR2 YFSETQ.

This clonotype came up a few times. The V gene is TRBV12-3 or TRBV12-4, the J gene TRBJ2-2, with 11 bases that match TRBD2. Losses at the gene ends were 5 bases for V and 4 bases for J; bases not matched to a gene: 9. This CDR3 is built from 17 residues. The CDR3 loop is CASSPPGLAVFTGELFF. In DNA, the CDR3 is TGTGCCAGCAGTCCTCCGGGACTAGCGGTTTTCACCGGGGAGCTGTTTTTT.